This T cell receptor (beta chain) stems from a study of blood T cell repertoires in COVID-19. How the authors handled the data: Amplification with reference gene primers provided the estimates of nucleated cell counts. Clones were sequenced by immunoSEQ multiplex PCR, and TCRdb holds only the in-frame ones, with some missing. V and J calls and clone size are copied from that table; D and trimming were computed from the DNA. The table records approximately 350,000 clones, more than 70% of them present only once. This clone was counted a few times. Sample: peripheral blood. This receptor was taken from a woman in her 70s with COVID-19, enrolled during active disease.

CDR3 coding DNA: TGTGCCAGCAGCCGACAAACAGGGGGCTGGGGGTATGGCTACACCTTC. It is translated as CASSRQTGGWGYGYTF. The chain combines TRBV3-1 (or the pseudogene TRBV3-2) with TRBJ1-2, with 9 positions matching TRBD1. Losses at the gene ends were 4 bases for V and 5 bases for J; bases not matched to a gene: 11. Germline V gives CDR1 LGHDT, CDR2 YNNKEL (reference sequence). The CDR3 is 16 residues long.